This T cell receptor beta chain emerged from a study of CD8+CD57+ T cells in acquired aplastic anemia. Study background: CD4+ reads averaged about 10.8 million in healthy donors.

Study-level findings and limits: Patients and controls turned out to have roughly 29 CD8+ CDR3 sequences in common.

TCR beta VDJ and CDR3 were profiled, and genomic DNA was the template. TCRdb reprocessed the reads with MiXCR, giving one entry per CDR3 protein. The sample records 400,000 to 450,000 distinct CDR3 sequences, 65% to 75% being singletons. Germline V lookup: CDR1 SGHTA, CDR2 FQGNSA. The ends were cut back, 5 bases at V and 11 bases at J, with 27 bases in the middle. CDR3 length equals 16 residues. As regards this clonotype: Its antigen is undetermined.

This clonotype originated in a human donor in good health, serving as a control. The sequencing input was sorted CD4+, CD8+, or CD8+CD57+ T cells (not recorded which) from PBMCs. The chain uses TRBV7-2 and TRBJ1-1; weak D call: TRBD1 (5 bases). CDR3 in DNA: TGTGCCAGCAGCCTACGGGTGGGGCAAGAGACCCAGTACGCTTTCTTT. Translated, it gives CASSLRVGQETQYAFF.